This is a list of T cell receptor beta chains from one sample in a study of T cells after posttransplantation cyclophosphamide. Using immunoSEQ multiplex PCR, the repertoire was profiled, and TCRdb retains in-frame clones only, with some absent. The data show tens of thousands of clones, with roughly nine tenths seen just once and around 3% held by the top ten. The sequenced sample was PBMCs. The source of these receptors is a woman in her 50s in good health and a related stem cell transplant donor. Both conserved end residues are trimmed from each CDR3. Fields, in order: J gene, V gene, CDR3 protein.

TRBJ1-1	TRBV7-8	ASSLALRGVPEAF
TRBJ2-7	TRBV5-5	ASSFPGGNEQY
TRBJ1-1	TRBV7-9	ASSHTGLDTEAF
TRBJ2-7	TRBV12-2	ASRPSRGTQDYEQY
TRBJ2-7	TRBV15	ATSREQGENMLDEQY
TRBJ2-1	TRBV4-1	ASSQAPGTSGVPSYNEQF
TRBJ2-7	TRBV7-6	ASSHGDSPYEQY
TRBJ1-5	TRBV6-1	ASSYTRDKPQH
TRBJ2-7	TRBV7-8	ASSLVIRGEEQY
TRBJ2-7	TRBV9	ASSDSPGQGYYGEQY
TRBJ1-4	TRBV5-4	ASSLRRGTNEKLF
TRBJ1-2	TRBV5-6	ASRFLSSRDKGYT
TRBJ1-5	TRBV19	ASSIPDRGNQPQH
.	TRBV28	ASMTVGGPYEQY
TRBJ2-7	TRBV19	ASSIDRTSGYEQY
TRBJ2-7	TRBV28	ASRSGFYEQY
TRBJ1-6	TRBV11-1	ASSAHRTGSSYNSPLH
TRBJ1-1	TRBV5-1	ASSFGGAGDTEAF
TRBJ1-5	TRBV7-2	ASSLMEDRSNQPQH
TRBJ2-1	TRBV11-3	ASSLGPPGVGNEQF